This entry is about one T cell receptor beta chain. The antigen is unknown. With 3 bases removed from V and 0 bases from J, the gap between germline ends came to 15 bases. The CDR3 totals 17 residues. Germline CDR1 is SGHAT and CDR2 is FQNNGV. The sample originates from a study of blood T cells in healthy people across ages. The study's findings and limits: Per-million-T-cell TCR beta diversity fell roughly linearly with age.

Primed by a sample-barcoded 5' primer and a J-beta primer mix, a second PCR proceeded for about 7 to 12 cycles. One entry per CDR3 protein results from TCRdb running MiXCR on the 5' RACE reads. The sample consists of about 640,000 distinct CDR3 sequences, 40% to 50% of them appearing once. The chain has TRBV11-2 and TRBJ2-1; TRBD2 might be the D (7 bases). The origin of this receptor is a man at least 80 years old in good health. The sequenced sample was blood. CDR3 sequence reads: CASSFRSGGASYNEQFF. In DNA, the CDR3 is TGTGCCAGCAGCTTTCGCTCTGGGGGGGCCTCCTACAATGAGCAGTTCTTC.